Presented here are 17 T cell receptor beta chains from one specimen sequenced in a study of early T cells in non-severe SARS-CoV-2 infection (dated by TCRdb to about 2021). To prepare the library, 5' RACE was applied. The sample was run on a NextSeq 500. TCRdb passed the public sequencing reads through fastp at Q25 and MiXCR, retaining productive beta sequences. For every CDR3 protein sequence, its rows merge into one entry that carries the most common genes and DNA. The sample contains approximately 35,000 distinct CDR3 sequences, around 4.6% of them found a single time. The ten largest clones take up roughly 14% of the sample. Sequenced material: whole blood. These receptors came from an adult who was a healthcare worker with PCR-confirmed SARS-CoV-2 infection or an uninfected control (not recorded which).

This clonotype was seen more than once but under ten times. The chain is built from TRBV5-6 and TRBJ2-1, with 7 bases fitting TRBD2. The V gene end was trimmed by 7 bases and the J gene end by 2 bases; junction bases not matched to a gene: 6. Germline-derived CDR1 and CDR2 are SGHDT and YYEEEE. The CDR3 has 14 residues. CDR3 sequence (DNA): TGTGCCAGCGTAAGGAGCGGGGCCTACAATGAGCAGTTCTTC. This sequence encodes CASVRSGAYNEQFF.

This clonotype showed up many times. The CDR3 DNA reads TGTGCCAGCAGTGAAGCGGGACTAGCCGAGCAGTTCTTC. Its protein product is CASSEAGLAEQFF. The chain has TRBV25-1 and TRBJ2-1, with 9 bases identical to TRBD2. Germline CDR1 is MGHDK and CDR2 is SYGVNS. The CDR3 is 13 amino acids. The J segment lost 10 bases and the V segment lost 2 bases, leaving 3 bases of the junction unmatched.

This clonotype was detected many times. This chain connects TRBV20-1 to TRBJ2-2; D might be TRBD2 (5 bases). Germline V gives CDR1 DFQATT, CDR2 SNEGSKA (reference sequence). Between the trimmed V and J ends, which lost 4 bases and 3 bases, there was a span of 18 bases. The CDR3 consists of 16 residues. The CDR3 region is CSAKTRGGGDTGELFF. CDR3 in DNA: TGCAGTGCTAAAACTAGAGGAGGAGGAGACACCGGGGAGCTGTTTTTT.

At least ten counts were recorded for this clonotype. The rearrangement uses TRBV18 and TRBJ1-1; 9 bases align to TRBD1. CDR3 length: 17 residues. With V trimmed by 1 base and J by 3 bases, 9 bases remained unmatched. Germline V gene data show CDR1 as KGHSH and CDR2 as LQKENI. Here the CDR3 reads CASSPLPGQGEDTEAFF. CDR3 DNA sequence: TGTGCCAGCTCACCACTGCCGGGACAGGGTGAGGACACTGAAGCTTTCTTT.

This clonotype turned up a few times. The gene calls are TRBV7-6 and TRBJ1-1, with D uncertain. The CDR3 extends over 13 amino acids. The V end was cut by 4 bases, the J end by 1 base, with 7 bases between. From germline, CDR1 is SGHVS and CDR2 FNYEAQ. The DNA of the CDR3 is TGTGCCAGCAGCTCTGGTAGGAACACTGAAGCTTTCTTT. It encodes CASSSGRNTEAFF.

This clonotype was seen a few times. This chain links TRBV28 with TRBJ2-7; unclear D gene. V lost 2 bases, J lost 2 bases, and 7 bases lay in between. The CDR3 loop spans 13 amino acids. CDR1 MDHEN and CDR2 SYDVKM come from the germline V gene. CDR3 nucleotides: TGTGCCAGCAGTTTAAACCCCACCTACGAGCAGTACTTC. Encoded protein: CASSLNPTYEQYF.

This clonotype was counted between two and nine times. The rearrangement uses TRBV11-3 and TRBJ1-1; tentatively, D is TRBD1 (6 bases). CDR1 and CDR2 (germline): SGHNT, YENEEA. Deletions cut 1 base from V and 12 bases from J, with 15 bases between. This CDR3 has 13 amino acids. The CDR3 spells CASSLGPIGGTFF. CDR3 bases: TGTGCCAGCAGCTTAGGGCCAATTGGGGGCACTTTCTTT.

This sequence joins TRBV15 and TRBJ1-3, with D uncertain. The CDR3 runs 16 residues. V was trimmed by 0 bases and J by 0 bases, leaving 9 bases between them. CDR1 LNHNV and CDR2 YYDKDF come from the germline V gene (reference sequence). The CDR3 reads CATSRDLASSGNTIYF. The DNA for the CDR3 is TGTGCCACCAGCAGAGATCTCGCTAGCTCTGGAAACACCATATATTTT.

Many counts were recorded for this clonotype. This chain connects TRBV5-1 to TRBJ1-1, with D tentatively TRBD1 (6 bases). Looked up from germline, CDR1 is SGHRS and CDR2 is YFSETQ. The CDR3 totals 14 residues. V lost 2 bases, J lost 1 base, and 9 bases lay in between. In nucleotides, the CDR3 is TGCGCCAGCAGCTTTAAGGGACAGAACACTGAAGCTTTCTTT. Translated: CASSFKGQNTEAFF.

This clonotype was recorded many times. This chain joins TRBV5-1 and TRBJ1-1; D is possibly TRBD1 (6 bases). The V end was cut by 2 bases, the J end by 1 base, with 9 bases between. The CDR3 contains 14 residues. CDR1 is SGHRS and CDR2 is YFSETQ in the germline V gene. The CDR3 DNA follows: TGCGCCAGCAGCTTAGAACAGGGGAACACTGAAGCTTTCTTT. This codes for CASSLEQGNTEAFF.

This clonotype was counted only a few times. The J gene is TRBJ1-2, the V gene TRBV5-4, with TRBD1 identical over 7 bases. J gave up 6 bases and V 0 bases, and 2 bases lay outside the gene matches. The CDR3 is made up of 13 amino acids. The germline V gene has CDR1 SGHNT and CDR2 YYREEE (reference sequence). The CDR3 here is CASSLAGGDGYTF. The CDR3, as DNA: TGTGCCAGCAGCTTGGCAGGGGGAGATGGCTACACCTTC.

The V and J genes are TRBV21-1 and TRBJ1-2; the table's TRBD1 call for D was not verified on the DNA. TRBV21-1 is tagged as a pseudogene. The CDR3 runs to 17 residues. CDR3 bases: TGTGCCAGCAGCATCACCGGGACAGGGTTTGCTAACTATGGCTACACCTTC. It yields the protein CASSITGTGFANYGYTF.

In this sample, this clonotype turned up many times. J is TRBJ2-3 and V is TRBV12-3 or TRBV12-4, with TRBD2 matching 9 bases. The CDR3 is made up of 16 amino acids. Unmatched junction bases numbered 8, after V lost 5 bases and J lost 2 bases. The CDR3 region is CASSHVAGALTDTQYF. The CDR3, as DNA: TGTGCCAGCAGTCACGTAGCGGGGGCCCTCACAGATACGCAGTATTTT.

In this sample, this clonotype turned up many times. The genes are TRBV7-8 and TRBJ2-1; 12 nucleotides line up with TRBD2. Germline CDR1 and CDR2: SGHVS and FQNEAQ. This CDR3 is 15 amino acids long. The V segment lost 4 bases and the J segment 9 bases; nucleotides outside the gene matches: 7. The CDR3, as DNA: TGTGCCAGCAGCTCCGGACTAGCGGGGAATGGTGAGCAGTTCTTC. It encodes CASSSGLAGNGEQFF.

This clonotype occurred many times. V gene TRBV5-6 combines with J gene TRBJ2-1; D call uncertain. Per the germline V gene, CDR1 is SGHDT and CDR2 is YYEEEE. The CDR3 extends over 13 amino acids. V gave up 4 bases and J gave up 8 bases, with 13 bases separating them. CDR3 sequence: CASSPSWVDEQFF. CDR3 in DNA: TGTGCCAGCAGCCCTTCTTGGGTCGATGAGCAGTTCTTC. The complete variable domain, with remaining parts taken from reference TRBV5-6 and TRBJ2-1, reads DAGVTQSPTHLIKTRGQQVTLRCSPKSGHDTVSWYQQALGQGPQFIFQYYEEEERQRGNFPDRFSGHQFPNYSSELNVNALLLGDSALYLCASSPSWVDEQFFGPGTRLTVL.

This clonotype occurred many times. This chain links TRBV6-5 with TRBJ1-1; no clear D gene. CDR3 length equals 13 residues. V lost 10 bases and J 1 base, leaving 13 bases between the germline ends. The V gene's germline CDR1 is MNHEY and CDR2 SVGAGI. The CDR3 nucleotides are TGTGCCATCAGAGTTGGGGAGAACACTGAAGCTTTCTTT. The encoded protein is CAIRVGENTEAFF.

This clonotype was seen at least ten times. This rearrangement joins TRBV5-1 to TRBJ2-1, with TRBD2 matching over 15 bases. Per germline, CDR1 SGHRS and CDR2 YFSETQ. This CDR3 is 16 amino acids long. V lost 4 bases, J lost 6 bases, and 5 bases stayed unmatched. The CDR3 DNA reads TGCGCCAGCAGCCTCCGGACTAGCGGGGGGGGCAATGAGCAGTTCTTC. Translated: CASSLRTSGGGNEQFF.